One T cell receptor beta chain is described in this entry. Its antigen is not identified. This entry is derived from a study of cytomegalovirus exposure and HLA in healthy donors. V lost 3 bases to trimming and J lost 5 bases; unmatched junction nucleotides: 15. CDR1 is MNHNS and CDR2 is SASEGT in the germline V gene. The CDR3 consists of 17 residues. General study results and limits: A prior analysis recorded that most TCR beta V segments were productive about 87% or about 30% of the time. In a later analysis, CMV-associated beta chains were mostly HLA-associated, it appeared.

It was with 60 Vbeta and 13 Jbeta primers that the PCR ran. How the authors handled the data: Later work found 80 million or so unique TCR beta chains, with approximately 12 million shared. Sequenced by immunoSEQ multiplex PCR; TCRdb stores in-frame clones only, minus some. That table furnishes V, J and clone size, whereas the DNA furnished D and trimming. The sample yields around 97,000 clones, roughly 80% seen once. Material: PBMCs. The rearrangement joins TRBV6-1 to TRBJ1-2, with 7 bases matching TRBD1. The receptor comes from a man over 45 in good health and CMV-seropositive. CDR3 in DNA: TGTGCCAGCAGTGAGTTTGGAGGGGGCGCGAATAGTTATGGCTACACCTTC. Translated, it gives CASSEFGGGANSYGYTF.